The 3 T cell receptor beta chains presented below share a single source sample, sequenced in a study of blood T cell repertoires in COVID-19. Assay: immunoSEQ multiplex PCR; the TCRdb copy retains only in-frame clones and omits some. Counted here are about half a million clones, about 91% occurring once; the ten biggest clones make up 0.8% to 0.9%. The specimen sequenced was peripheral blood. These TCRs come from a man aged 18-30 years with COVID-19, enrolled during active disease.

The chain employs TRBV10-2 and TRBJ1-4; TRBD1 matches at 9 bases. CDR3 size: 13 residues. Looked up from germline, CDR1 is WSHSY and CDR2 is SAAADI. Trimming removed 9 bases from V and 7 bases from J; junction bases left unmatched: 6. CDR3 amino acids: CASVDRGGEKLFF. The CDR3 region has the DNA TGCGCCAGTGTGGACAGGGGCGGTGAAAAACTGTTTTTT.

CDR3: CASSRASGSSYNEQFF. CDR3 sequence (DNA): TGTGCCAGCAGTCGGGCTAGCGGGAGTTCCTACAATGAGCAGTTCTTC. The V gene is TRBV27, the J gene TRBJ2-1, with 10 bases matching TRBD2. The CDR3 length is 16 residues. Trimming cost V 5 bases and J 1 base; bases outside gene matches: 5. Per germline, CDR1 MNHEY and CDR2 SMNVEV (reference sequence).

This chain links TRBV18 with TRBJ2-5, with D maybe TRBD2 (5 bases). Deletions cut 2 bases from V and 5 bases from J, with 12 bases between. The CDR3 contains 14 residues. Germline lookup yields CDR1 KGHSH and CDR2 LQKENI. CDR3 DNA: TGTGCCAGCTCACCAAACGGGGTACGGGAGACCCAGTACTTC. Encoded protein: CASSPNGVRETQYF.